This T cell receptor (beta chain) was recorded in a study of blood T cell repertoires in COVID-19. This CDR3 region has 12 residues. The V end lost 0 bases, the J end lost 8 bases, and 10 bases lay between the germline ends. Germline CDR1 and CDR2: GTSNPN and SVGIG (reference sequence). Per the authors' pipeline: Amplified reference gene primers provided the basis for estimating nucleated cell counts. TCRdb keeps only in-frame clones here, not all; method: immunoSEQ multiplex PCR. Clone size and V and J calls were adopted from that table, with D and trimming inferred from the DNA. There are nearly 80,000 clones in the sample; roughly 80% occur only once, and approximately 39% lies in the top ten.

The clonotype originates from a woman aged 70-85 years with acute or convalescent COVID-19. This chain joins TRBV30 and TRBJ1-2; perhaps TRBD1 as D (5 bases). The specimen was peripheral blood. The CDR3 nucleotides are TGTGCCTGGAGTGTACTGGGGCTAGGCTACACCTTC. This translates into CAWSVLGLGYTF.